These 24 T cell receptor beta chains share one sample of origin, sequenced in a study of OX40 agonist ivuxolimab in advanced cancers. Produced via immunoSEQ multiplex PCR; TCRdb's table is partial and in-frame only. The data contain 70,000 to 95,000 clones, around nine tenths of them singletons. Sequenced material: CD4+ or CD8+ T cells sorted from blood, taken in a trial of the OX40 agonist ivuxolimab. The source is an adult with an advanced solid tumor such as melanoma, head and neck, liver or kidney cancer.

In nucleotides, the CDR3 is TGCGCCAGCGCTTTAACCGGCGGCAGTCCCTACGAGCAGTACTTC. This codes for CASALTGGSPYEQYF. This chain joins TRBV5-1 and TRBJ2-7; unclear D gene. Germline loops: CDR1 SGHRS, CDR2 YFSETQ. The CDR3 runs to 15 residues. Trimming removed 7 bases at V and 2 bases at J, with 19 bases between.

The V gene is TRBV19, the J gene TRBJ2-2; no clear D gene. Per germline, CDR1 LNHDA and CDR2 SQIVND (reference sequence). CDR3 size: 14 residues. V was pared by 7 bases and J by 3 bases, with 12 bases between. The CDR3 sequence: CASISLRDTGELFF. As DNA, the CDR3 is TGTGCCAGTATCTCTTTGCGAGACACCGGGGAGCTGTTTTTT.

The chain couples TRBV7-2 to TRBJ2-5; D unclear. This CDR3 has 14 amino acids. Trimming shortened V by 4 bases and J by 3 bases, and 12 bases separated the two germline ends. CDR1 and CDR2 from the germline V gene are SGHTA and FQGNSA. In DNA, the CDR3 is TGTGCCAGCAGCTACCAATTTGGTGAAGAGACCCAGTACTTC. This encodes CASSYQFGEETQYF.

The CDR3 is CASSVGTSNEKLFF. The CDR3 region has the DNA TGTGCCAGCAGCGTGGGGACTTCGAATGAAAAACTGTTTTTT. The chain is built from TRBV9 and TRBJ1-4; D possibly corresponds to TRBD1 (5 bases). CDR1 and CDR2 (germline): SGDLS, YYNGEE. Trimming took off 2 bases at V and 5 bases at J, with 10 bases between the two ends. This CDR3 is built from 14 residues.

CDR3 nucleotide sequence: TGTGCCAGCAGCGTAGTTGGGGCAGATACGCAGTATTTT. As protein: CASSVVGADTQYF. The chain is built from TRBV9 and TRBJ2-3; no clear D. Trimming removed 0 bases from V and 4 bases from J, with 6 bases in between. Germline V gene data show CDR1 as SGDLS and CDR2 as YYNGEE. The CDR3 spans 13 residues.

The CDR3 sequence: CASSLTGPDTQYF. The CDR3 DNA is TGTGCCAGCAGTTTAACAGGGCCAGATACGCAGTATTTT. J is TRBJ2-3 and V is TRBV28; D is perhaps TRBD1 (6 bases). This CDR3 spans 13 amino acids. Germline V gene sequence: CDR1 MDHEN, CDR2 SYDVKM. Deletions cut 2 bases from V and 4 bases from J, with 7 bases between. Together with reference TRBV28 and TRBJ2-3, the CDR3 gives the full variable domain: DVKVTQSSRYLVKRTGEKVFLECVQDMDHENMFWYRQDPGLGLRLIYFSYDVKMKEKGDIPEGYSVSREKKERFSLILESASTNQTSMYLCASSLTGPDTQYFGPGTRLTVL.

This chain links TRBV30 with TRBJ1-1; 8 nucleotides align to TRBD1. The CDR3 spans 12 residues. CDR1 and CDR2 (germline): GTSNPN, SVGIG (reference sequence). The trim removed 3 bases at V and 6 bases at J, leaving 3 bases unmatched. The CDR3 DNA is TGTGCCTGGAGAGACAGGGGCGCTGAAGCTTTCTTT. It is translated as CAWRDRGAEAFF.

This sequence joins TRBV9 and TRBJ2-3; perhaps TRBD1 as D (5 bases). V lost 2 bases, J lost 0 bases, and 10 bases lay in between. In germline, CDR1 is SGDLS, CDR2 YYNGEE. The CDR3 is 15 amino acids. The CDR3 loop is CASSVTGSSTDTQYF. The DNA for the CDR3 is TGTGCCAGCAGCGTCACAGGCTCTAGCACAGATACGCAGTATTTT.

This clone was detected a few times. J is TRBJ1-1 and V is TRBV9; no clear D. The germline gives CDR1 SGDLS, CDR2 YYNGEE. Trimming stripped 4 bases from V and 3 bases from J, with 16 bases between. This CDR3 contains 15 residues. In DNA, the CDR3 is TGTGCCAGCAGCCCCCCCCCAGTTGAGGACACTGAAGCTTTCTTT. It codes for CASSPPPVEDTEAFF. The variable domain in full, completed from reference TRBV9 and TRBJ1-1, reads DSGVTQTPKHLITATGQRVTLRCSPRSGDLSVYWYQQSLDQGLQFLIQYYNGEERAKGNILERFSAQQFPDLHSELNLSSLELGDSALYFCASSPPPVEDTEAFFGQGTRLTVV.

CDR3 nucleotides: TGTGCCAGCAGACAGGGGTATGGCTACACCTTC. This sequence encodes CASRQGYGYTF. V and J are TRBV6-1 and TRBJ1-2; TRBD1 aligns across 7 bases. Per germline, CDR1 MNHNS and CDR2 SASEGT. This CDR3 comprises 11 residues. The J segment lost 5 bases and the V segment lost 6 bases, leaving 0 bases of the junction unmatched.

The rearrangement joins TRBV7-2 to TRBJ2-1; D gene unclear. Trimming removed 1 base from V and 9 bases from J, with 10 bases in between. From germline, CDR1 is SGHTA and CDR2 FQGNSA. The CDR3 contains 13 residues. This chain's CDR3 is CASSLVSRVEQFF. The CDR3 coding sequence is TGTGCCAGCAGCTTAGTGAGTAGGGTTGAGCAGTTCTTC.

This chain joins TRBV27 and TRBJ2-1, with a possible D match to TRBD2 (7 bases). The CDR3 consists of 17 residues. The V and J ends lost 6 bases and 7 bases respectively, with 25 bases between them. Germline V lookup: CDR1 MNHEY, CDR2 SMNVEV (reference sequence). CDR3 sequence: CASSSWGGTREMNEQFF. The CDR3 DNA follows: TGTGCCAGCAGCTCGTGGGGGGGGACAAGGGAGATGAATGAGCAGTTCTTC.

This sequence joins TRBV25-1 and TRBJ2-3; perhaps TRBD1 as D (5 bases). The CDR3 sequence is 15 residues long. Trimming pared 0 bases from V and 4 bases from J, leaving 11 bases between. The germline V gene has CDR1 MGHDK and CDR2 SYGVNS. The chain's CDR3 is CASSEYTGIPDTQYF. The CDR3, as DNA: TGTGCCAGCAGTGAATACACAGGCATCCCAGATACGCAGTATTTT.

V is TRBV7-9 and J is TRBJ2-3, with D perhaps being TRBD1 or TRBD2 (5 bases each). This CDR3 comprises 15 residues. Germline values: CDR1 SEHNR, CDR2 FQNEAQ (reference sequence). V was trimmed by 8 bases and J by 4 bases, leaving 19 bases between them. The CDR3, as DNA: TGTGCCAGCCGGGGAGAACGGGAAGGGGCAGATACGCAGTATTTT. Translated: CASRGEREGADTQYF.

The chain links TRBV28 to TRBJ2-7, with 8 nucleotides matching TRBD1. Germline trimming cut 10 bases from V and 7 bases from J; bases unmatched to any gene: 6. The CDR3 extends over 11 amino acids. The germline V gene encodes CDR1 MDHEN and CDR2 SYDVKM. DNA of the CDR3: TGTGCCACCACCAGGGGGCGGGAGCAGTACTTC. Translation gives CATTRGREQYF.

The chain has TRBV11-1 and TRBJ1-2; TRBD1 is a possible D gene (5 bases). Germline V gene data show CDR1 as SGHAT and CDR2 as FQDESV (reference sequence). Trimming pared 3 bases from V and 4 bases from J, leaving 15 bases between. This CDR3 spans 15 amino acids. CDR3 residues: CASSLGPPLGYGYTF. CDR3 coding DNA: TGTGCCAGCAGCTTGGGGCCTCCCCTGGGCTATGGCTACACCTTC.

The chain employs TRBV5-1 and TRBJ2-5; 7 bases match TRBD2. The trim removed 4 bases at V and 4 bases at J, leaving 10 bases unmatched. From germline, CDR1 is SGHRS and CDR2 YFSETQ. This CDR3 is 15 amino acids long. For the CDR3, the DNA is TGCGCCAGCAGCCCCAATGAGCGGGGTCGAGAGACCCAGTACTTC. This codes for CASSPNERGRETQYF.

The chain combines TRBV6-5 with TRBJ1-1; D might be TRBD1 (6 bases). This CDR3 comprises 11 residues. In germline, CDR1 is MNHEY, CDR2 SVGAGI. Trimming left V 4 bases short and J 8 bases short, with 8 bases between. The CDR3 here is CASSWGREAFF. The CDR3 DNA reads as TGTGCCAGCAGTTGGGGGCGGGAAGCTTTCTTT.

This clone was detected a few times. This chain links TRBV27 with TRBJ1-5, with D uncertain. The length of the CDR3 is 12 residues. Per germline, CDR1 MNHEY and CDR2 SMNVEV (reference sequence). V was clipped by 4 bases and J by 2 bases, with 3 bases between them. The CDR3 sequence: CASSSGNQPQHF. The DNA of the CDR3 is TGTGCCAGCAGTTCGGGCAATCAGCCCCAGCATTTT.

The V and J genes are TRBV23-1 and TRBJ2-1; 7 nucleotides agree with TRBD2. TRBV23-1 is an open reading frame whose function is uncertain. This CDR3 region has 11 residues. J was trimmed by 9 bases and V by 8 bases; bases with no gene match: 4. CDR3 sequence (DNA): TGCGCCAGCCCCTGGGGGGGTGAGCAGTTCTTC. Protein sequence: CASPWGGEQFF.

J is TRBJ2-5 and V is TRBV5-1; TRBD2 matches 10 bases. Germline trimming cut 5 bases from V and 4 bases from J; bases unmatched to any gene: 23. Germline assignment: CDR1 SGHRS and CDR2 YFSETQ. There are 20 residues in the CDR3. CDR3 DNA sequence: TGCGCCAGCAGTTCCCGTAGTGGCTGGACTAGCGGCGCCCTGGGAGAGACCCAGTACTTC. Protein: CASSSRSGWTSGALGETQYF.

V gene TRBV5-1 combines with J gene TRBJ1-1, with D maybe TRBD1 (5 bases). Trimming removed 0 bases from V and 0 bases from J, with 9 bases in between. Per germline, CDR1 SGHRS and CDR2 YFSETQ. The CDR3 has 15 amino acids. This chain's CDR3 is CASSLGGLMNTEAFF. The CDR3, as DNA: TGCGCCAGCAGCTTGGGGGGACTCATGAACACTGAAGCTTTCTTT.

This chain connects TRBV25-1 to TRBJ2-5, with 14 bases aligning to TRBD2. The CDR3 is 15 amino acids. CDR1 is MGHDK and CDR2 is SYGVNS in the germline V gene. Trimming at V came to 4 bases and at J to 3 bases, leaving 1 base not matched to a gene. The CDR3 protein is CASSGGLAGEETQYF. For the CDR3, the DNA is TGTGCCAGCAGTGGGGGACTAGCGGGAGAAGAGACCCAGTACTTC. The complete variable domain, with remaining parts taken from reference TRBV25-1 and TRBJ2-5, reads EADIYQTPRYLVIGTGKKITLECSQTMGHDKMYWYQQDPGMELHLIHYSYGVNSTEKGDLSSESTVSRIRTEHFPLTLESARPSHTSQYLCASSGGLAGEETQYFGPGTRLLVL.

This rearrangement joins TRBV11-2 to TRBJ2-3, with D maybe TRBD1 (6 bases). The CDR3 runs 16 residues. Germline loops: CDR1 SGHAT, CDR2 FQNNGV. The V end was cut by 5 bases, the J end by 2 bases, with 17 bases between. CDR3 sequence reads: CASSQNAGTTTDTQYF. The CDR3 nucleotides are TGTGCCAGCAGCCAAAACGCCGGGACAACCACAGATACGCAGTATTTT.